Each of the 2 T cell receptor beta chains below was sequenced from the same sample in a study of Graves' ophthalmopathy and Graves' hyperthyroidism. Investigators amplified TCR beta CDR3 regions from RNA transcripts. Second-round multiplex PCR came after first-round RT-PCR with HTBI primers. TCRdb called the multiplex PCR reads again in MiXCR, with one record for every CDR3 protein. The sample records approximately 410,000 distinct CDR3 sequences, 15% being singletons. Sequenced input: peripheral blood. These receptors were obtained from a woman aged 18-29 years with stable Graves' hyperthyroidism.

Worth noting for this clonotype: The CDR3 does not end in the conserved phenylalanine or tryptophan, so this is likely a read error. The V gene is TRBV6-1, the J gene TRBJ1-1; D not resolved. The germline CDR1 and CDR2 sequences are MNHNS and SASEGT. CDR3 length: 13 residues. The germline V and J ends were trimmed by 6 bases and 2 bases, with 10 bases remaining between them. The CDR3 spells CASSPDGNTEAFV. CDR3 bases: TGTGCCAGCAGCCCGGACGGAAACACTGAAGCTTTCGTT.

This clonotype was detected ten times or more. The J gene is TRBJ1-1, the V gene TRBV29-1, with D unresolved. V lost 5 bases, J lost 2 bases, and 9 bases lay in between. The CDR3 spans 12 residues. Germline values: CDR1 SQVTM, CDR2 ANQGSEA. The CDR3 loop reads CSVNTVNTEAFF. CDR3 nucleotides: TGCAGCGTTAATACGGTAAACACTGAAGCTTTCTTT.